The sample holds a few counts of the clone carrying this TCR beta chain. This sample stems from a study of shared clonotypes between healthy human individuals. Germline assignment: CDR1 SEHNR and CDR2 FQNEAQ (reference sequence). The CDR3 length is 15 residues. The V end was cut by 5 bases, the J end by 0 bases, with 14 bases between. The repertoire was sequenced with immunoSEQ multiplex PCR; TCRdb's copy has only in-frame clones and lacks some. The table has about 510,000 clones, less than 85% seen once. The chain carries TRBV7-9 and TRBJ2-7, with D maybe TRBD2 (6 bases). The specimen sequenced was PBMCs. The source is a woman in her forties in good health. Some clones in this sample may be carry-over from other donors' samples. As DNA, the CDR3 is TGTGCCAGCAGCCCCGCCCGGGGGAGCTCCTACGAGCAGTACTTC. The encoded protein is CASSPARGSSYEQYF.